This TCR beta chain is from a study of identical twins. Only a few counts were recorded for this clonotype. Trimming shortened V by 1 base and J by 3 bases, and 13 bases separated the two germline ends. The CDR3 loop spans 15 amino acids. Germline-derived CDR1 and CDR2 are SGHTA and FQGNSA. TCRdb used MiXCR to reprocess the 5' RACE reads, holding one entry per CDR3 protein. The table lists approximately 500,000 distinct CDR3 sequences, less than 25% of them singletons, with about 2.7% in the top ten. This sample was also put to use in a study of T cells expressing NK-cell markers. That report adds: Source material for TCR beta repertoires consisted of sorted CD3+CD56+NKG2C+, CD3+CD56+NKG2C- and CD3+CD56-NKG2C+ T cells. One of eight sequenced donors was HCMV-seronegative; the other seven were seropositive. Four donors likewise had their CD3+CD56-NKG2C+ fraction led by these clonotypes. Expanded clones of NKG2C+ T cells had an unclear HCMV specificity.

The receptor's source is a woman under 30 in good health. The sample taken for sequencing was CD4+ T cells sorted from blood. The chain is built from TRBV7-2 and TRBJ2-7, with D possibly being TRBD1 or TRBD2 (6 bases each). CDR3 sequence reads: CASSLGGTFVYEQYF. CDR3 sequence (DNA): TGTGCCAGCAGCTTAGGCGGGACATTTGTCTACGAGCAGTACTTC.